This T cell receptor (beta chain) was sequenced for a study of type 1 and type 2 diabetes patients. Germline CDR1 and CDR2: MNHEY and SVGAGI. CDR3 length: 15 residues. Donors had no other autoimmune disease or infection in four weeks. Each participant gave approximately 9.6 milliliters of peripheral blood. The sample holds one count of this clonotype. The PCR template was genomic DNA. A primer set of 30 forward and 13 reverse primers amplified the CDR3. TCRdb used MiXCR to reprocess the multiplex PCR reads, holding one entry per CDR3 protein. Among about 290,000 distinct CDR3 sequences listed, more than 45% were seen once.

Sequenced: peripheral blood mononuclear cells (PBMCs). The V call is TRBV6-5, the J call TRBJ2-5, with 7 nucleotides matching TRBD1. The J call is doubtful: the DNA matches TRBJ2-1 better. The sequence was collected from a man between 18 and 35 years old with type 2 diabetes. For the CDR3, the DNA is TGTGCCAGCAGTACGACAGGGTTGTGGGACAATGAGCAGTTCTTC. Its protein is CASSTTGLWDNEQFF.